The 14 T cell receptor beta chains given below trace back to one sample, sequenced in a study of T cell repertoires in cytomegalovirus infection (dated by TCRdb to between 2018 and 2020). TCRdb shows the sequencer as Illumina HiSeq 1500. TCRdb's own reprocessing of the public reads used fastp at Q25 and MiXCR and kept productive beta chains. Rows merge per CDR3 protein into single entries with the most common DNA and genes. The sample records fewer than 550,000 distinct CDR3 sequences, 15% to 20% of which are singletons. The top ten constitute 20% to 30% of the sample. The sample consisted of CD8+ T cells from PBMCs. Receptor source: a human donor in good health (CMV status not recorded). Some clones in this sample may be carry-over from other donors' samples.

This clonotype was recorded at least ten times. The chain joins TRBV7-2 to TRBJ1-2; 8 positions agree with TRBD1. The CDR3 loop spans 15 amino acids. V lost 5 bases to trimming and J lost 8 bases; unmatched junction nucleotides: 13. CDR1 is SGHTA and CDR2 is FQGNSA in the germline V gene. In nucleotides, the CDR3 is TGTGCCAGCAGCCTGGACAGGGTTTTGTCGGGGGGCTACACCTTC. This sequence encodes CASSLDRVLSGGYTF.

The CDR3 nucleotides read TGTGCCACCAGGCCGCGGGCCTACAATGAGCAGTTCTTC. Translated: CATRPRAYNEQFF. The rearrangement joins TRBV15 to TRBJ2-1; possibly TRBD2 for D (5 bases). Trimming stripped 6 bases from V and 2 bases from J, with 8 bases between. The germline gives CDR1 LNHNV, CDR2 YYDKDF (reference sequence). The CDR3 covers 13 residues.

This clonotype was observed at least ten times. This chain joins TRBV25-1 and TRBJ2-5; a weak D match, TRBD2 (6 bases). The CDR3 length is 14 residues. The germline V gene encodes CDR1 MGHDK and CDR2 SYGVNS. Deletions cut 1 base from V and 2 bases from J, with 8 bases between. CDR3 sequence: CASSEFGGQETQYF. The CDR3 coding sequence is TGTGCCAGCAGTGAATTTGGGGGGCAAGAGACCCAGTACTTC. Drawing the rest from reference TRBV25-1 and TRBJ2-5, the complete variable domain is EADIYQTPRYLVIGTGKKITLECSQTMGHDKMYWYQQDPGMELHLIHYSYGVNSTEKGDLSSESTVSRIRTEHFPLTLESARPSHTSQYLCASSEFGGQETQYFGPGTRLLVL.

This clonotype was observed a handful of times. The chain uses TRBV6-1 and TRBJ1-1; tentatively, D is TRBD1 (5 bases). This CDR3 has 13 amino acids. Germline CDR1 and CDR2: MNHNS and SASEGT. V lost 8 bases, J lost 0 bases, and 10 bases lay in between. The CDR3: CASGGRMNTEAFF. In DNA form, the CDR3 reads TGTGCCAGCGGGGGACGGATGAACACTGAAGCTTTCTTT.

This chain joins TRBV14 and TRBJ2-5, with D perhaps TRBD1 or TRBD2 (6 bases each). V dropped 1 base and J dropped 2 bases, with 11 bases sitting between them. CDR1 is SGHDN, CDR2 FVKESK, per germline. The CDR3 is made up of 15 amino acids. The CDR3 sequence: CASSQVRGAQETQYF. CDR3 DNA sequence: TGTGCCAGCAGCCAAGTGAGGGGGGCACAAGAGACCCAGTACTTC.

This clonotype was recorded many times. The rearrangement links TRBV15 to TRBJ1-5; no reliable D call. Between the trimmed V and J ends, which lost 5 bases and 6 bases, there was a span of 17 bases. The CDR3 totals 15 residues. Germline CDR1 and CDR2: LNHNV and YYDKDF (reference sequence). The CDR3 region is CATSGPTTAGQPQHF. The CDR3 nucleotides are TGTGCCACCAGCGGACCGACTACCGCGGGTCAGCCCCAGCATTTT.

This clonotype was counted at least ten times. The V call is TRBV28, the J call TRBJ2-7; no reliable D call. With 6 bases removed from V and 2 bases from J, the gap between germline ends came to 17 bases. The CDR3 length is 15 residues. Germline V gives CDR1 MDHEN, CDR2 SYDVKM. The CDR3 coding sequence is TGTGCCAGCAGCACCAAAGGTGGGCTTGCCTACGAGCAGTACTTC. Translation gives CASSTKGGLAYEQYF.

The sample holds many counts of this clonotype. The chain is built from TRBV7-3 and TRBJ1-6; no clear D gene. Germline V gene lookup returns CDR1 SGHTA and CDR2 FQGTGA. CDR3 size: 14 residues. V lost 4 bases, J lost 10 bases, and 14 bases lay in between. The CDR3 nucleotides are TGTGCCAGCAGCTCCCAAGGAGTTAACTCACCCCTCCACTTT. Its protein is CASSSQGVNSPLHF.

This clonotype was counted ten times or more. The chain joins TRBV7-3 to TRBJ2-1; D remains ambiguous. With 4 bases removed from V and 0 bases from J, the gap between germline ends came to 10 bases. The CDR3 loop spans 15 amino acids. The V gene's germline CDR1 is SGHTA and CDR2 FQGTGA. In DNA, the CDR3 is TGTGCCAGCAGCTCATACGCTAACTCCTACAATGAGCAGTTCTTC. It yields the protein CASSSYANSYNEQFF.

This clonotype has a count of ten or more. J is TRBJ2-1 and V is TRBV28; 11 bases agree with TRBD2. V lost 5 bases and J lost 4; bases outside the gene matches: 7. The germline V gene has CDR1 MDHEN and CDR2 SYDVKM. The CDR3 is made up of 16 amino acids. The CDR3 sequence: CASSHLLAGGYNEQFF. The CDR3 DNA is TGTGCCAGCAGTCATCTCCTAGCGGGGGGATACAATGAGCAGTTCTTC.

Ten or more counts support this clonotype. The chain joins TRBV6-5 to TRBJ1-1; maybe TRBD1 (5 bases). Germline V gene sequence: CDR1 MNHEY, CDR2 SVGAGI. V lost 2 bases, J lost 6 bases, and 16 bases lay in between. This CDR3 is 15 amino acids long. For the CDR3, the DNA is TGTGCCAGCAGTTACAGTGAGGACGGAGGGGCTGAAGCTTTCTTT. Encoded protein: CASSYSEDGGAEAFF.

This clonotype was counted at least ten times. The chain links TRBV11-2 to TRBJ2-6; tentative D call: TRBD1 (5 bases). Germline CDR1 is SGHAT and CDR2 is FQNNGV. With 6 bases removed from V and 0 bases from J, the gap between germline ends came to 27 bases. This CDR3 has 21 amino acids. The CDR3 DNA is TGTGCCAGCAGGCTATGGCGCCCAAAACAGGCTCTCGACTCTGGGGCCAACGTCCTGACTTTC. Protein sequence: CASRLWRPKQALDSGANVLTF.

This rearrangement joins TRBV5-4 to TRBJ1-2; maybe TRBD1 (6 bases). The V end was cut by 0 bases, the J end by 2 bases, with 20 bases between. This CDR3 comprises 18 residues. The germline V gene encodes CDR1 SGHNT and CDR2 YYREEE (reference sequence). This CDR3 reads CASSLGFEGGARNYGYTF. The CDR3 region has the DNA TGTGCCAGCAGCTTGGGATTCGAGGGGGGGGCGAGAAACTATGGCTACACCTTC.

This clonotype appeared a few times. This sequence joins TRBV11-3 and TRBJ2-1; 7 nucleotides match TRBD2. V lost 2 bases to trimming and J lost 7 bases; unmatched junction nucleotides: 8. Germline CDR1 SGHNT, CDR2 YENEEA. This CDR3 is built from 15 residues. The CDR3, as DNA: TGTGCCAGCAGCTTACCGGGCGGGAGTGGGAATGAGCAGTTCTTC. The encoded protein is CASSLPGGSGNEQFF.